This T cell receptor (beta chain) derives from a study of blood T cell repertoires in COVID-19. Study-level background: Researchers got acute and convalescent COVID-19 samples from the United States, Italy and Spain. From T cells, B-cell-depleted T cells, or PBMCs came the material, which was cDNA or gDNA.

As handled by the study authors: Amplification with reference gene primers provided the estimates of nucleated cell counts. Assay: immunoSEQ multiplex PCR; the TCRdb copy retains only in-frame clones and omits some. The DNA was the basis for D and trimming; V, J and clone size are from that table. The sample records 120,000 to 150,000 clones, 75% to 90% being singletons. This CDR3 has 12 amino acids. V gave up 6 bases and J gave up 3 bases, with 3 bases separating them. CDR1 is SNHLY, CDR2 FYNNEI, per germline. The sequence derives from a man aged 60 to 69 with active or convalescent COVID-19. What was sequenced was peripheral blood. The chain employs TRBV2 and TRBJ2-6, with no clear D. The CDR3 bases are TGTGCCAGCAGCATTGGGGCCAACGTCCTGACTTTC. Amino acid sequence: CASSIGANVLTF.